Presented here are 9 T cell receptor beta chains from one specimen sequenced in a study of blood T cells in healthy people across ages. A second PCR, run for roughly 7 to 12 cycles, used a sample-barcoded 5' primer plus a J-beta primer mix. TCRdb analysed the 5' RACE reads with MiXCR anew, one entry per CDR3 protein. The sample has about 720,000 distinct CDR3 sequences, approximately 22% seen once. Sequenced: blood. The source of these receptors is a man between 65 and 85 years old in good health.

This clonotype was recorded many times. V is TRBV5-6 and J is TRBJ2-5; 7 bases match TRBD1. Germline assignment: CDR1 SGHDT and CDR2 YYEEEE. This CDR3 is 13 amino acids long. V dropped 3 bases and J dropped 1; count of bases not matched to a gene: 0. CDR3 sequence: CASSWDSQETQYF. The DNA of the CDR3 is TGTGCCAGCAGCTGGGACAGCCAAGAGACCCAGTACTTC.

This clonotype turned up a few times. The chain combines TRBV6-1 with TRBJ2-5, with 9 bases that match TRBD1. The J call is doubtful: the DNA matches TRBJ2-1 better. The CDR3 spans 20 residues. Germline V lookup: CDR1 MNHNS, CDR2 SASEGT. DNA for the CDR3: TGTGCCAGCAGTGAAATTGGGGACAGGGTTGGCGCGGGACTCTACAATGAGCAGTTCTTC. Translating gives CASSEIGDRVGAGLYNEQFF.

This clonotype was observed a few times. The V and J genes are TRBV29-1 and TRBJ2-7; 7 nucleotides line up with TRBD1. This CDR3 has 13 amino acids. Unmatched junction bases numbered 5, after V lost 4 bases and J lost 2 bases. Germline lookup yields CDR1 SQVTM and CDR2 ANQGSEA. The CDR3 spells CSVVTQGTYEQYF. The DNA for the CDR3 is TGCAGCGTTGTCACACAGGGGACCTACGAGCAGTACTTC.

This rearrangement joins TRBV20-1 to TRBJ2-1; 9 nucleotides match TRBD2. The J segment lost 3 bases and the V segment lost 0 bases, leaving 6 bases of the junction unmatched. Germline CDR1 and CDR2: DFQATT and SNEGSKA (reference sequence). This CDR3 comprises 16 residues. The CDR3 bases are TGCAGTGCTAGAGATTGGCGGGGGGGGATCTACAATGAGCAGTTCTTC. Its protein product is CSARDWRGGIYNEQFF.

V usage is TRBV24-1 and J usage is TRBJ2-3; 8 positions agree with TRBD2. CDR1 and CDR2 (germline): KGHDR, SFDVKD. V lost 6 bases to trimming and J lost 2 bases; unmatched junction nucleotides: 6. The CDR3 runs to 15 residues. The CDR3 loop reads CATSLSGGHTDTQYF. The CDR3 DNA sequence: TGTGCCACCAGTCTCAGCGGGGGACACACAGATACGCAGTATTTT.

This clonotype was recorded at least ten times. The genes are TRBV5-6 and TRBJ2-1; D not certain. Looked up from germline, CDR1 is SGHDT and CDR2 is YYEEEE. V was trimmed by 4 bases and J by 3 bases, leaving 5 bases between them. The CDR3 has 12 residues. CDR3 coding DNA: TGTGCCAGCAGCGCCATCTACAATGAGCAGTTCTTC. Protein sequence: CASSAIYNEQFF.

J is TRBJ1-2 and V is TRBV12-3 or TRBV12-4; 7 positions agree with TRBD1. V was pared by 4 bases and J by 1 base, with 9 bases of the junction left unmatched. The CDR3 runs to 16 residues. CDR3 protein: CASSSRGGADNYGYTF. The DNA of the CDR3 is TGTGCCAGCAGTTCAAGAGGGGGCGCGGATAACTATGGCTACACCTTC.

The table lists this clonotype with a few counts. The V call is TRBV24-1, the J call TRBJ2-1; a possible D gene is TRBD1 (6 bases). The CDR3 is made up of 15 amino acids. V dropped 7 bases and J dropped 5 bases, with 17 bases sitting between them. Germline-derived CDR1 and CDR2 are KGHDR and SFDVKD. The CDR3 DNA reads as TGTGCCACCAGCTTAACAGGGAGTGGCAACAATGAGCAGTTCTTC. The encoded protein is CATSLTGSGNNEQFF.

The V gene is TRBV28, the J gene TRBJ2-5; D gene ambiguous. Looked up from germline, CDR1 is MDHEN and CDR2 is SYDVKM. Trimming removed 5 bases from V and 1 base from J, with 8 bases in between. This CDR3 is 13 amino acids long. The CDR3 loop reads CASSGPGQETQYF. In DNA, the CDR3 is TGTGCCAGCAGTGGACCCGGCCAAGAGACCCAGTACTTC.